The 10 T cell receptor beta chains below all came from one sample that was sequenced in a study of cytomegalovirus exposure and HLA in healthy donors. The PCR was carried out with 60 Vbeta primers and 13 Jbeta primers. The table came from immunoSEQ multiplex PCR; TCRdb's copy has only in-frame clones and leaves some out. Of over 150,000 clones in the sample, approximately 79% were seen once. The sequencing input was PBMCs. The receptors come from a girl between 10 and 17 years old in good health and CMV-seropositive.

The chain joins TRBV5-4 to TRBJ2-5, with D tentatively TRBD1 (6 bases). Germline CDR1 is SGHNT and CDR2 is YYREEE (reference sequence). With 0 bases removed from V and 1 base from J, the gap between germline ends came to 7 bases. The CDR3 has 14 amino acids. CDR3 in DNA: TGTGCCAGCAGCTTGGGGACAGCCCAAGAGACCCAGTACTTC. Amino acids: CASSLGTAQETQYF.

The chain uses TRBV7-9 and TRBJ2-3; D might be TRBD1 (6 bases). V was shortened by 5 bases and J by 5 bases, with 11 bases between the two germline ends. Germline V lookup: CDR1 SEHNR, CDR2 FQNEAQ (reference sequence). The CDR3 spans 13 residues. The CDR3 nucleotides read TGTGCCAGCAGCCACAACAGGGAAGATACGCAGTATTTT. This translates into CASSHNREDTQYF.

The CDR3 here is CASSLISGRTGELFF. For the CDR3, the DNA is TGTGCCAGCAGCTTGATCAGCGGGCGCACCGGGGAGCTGTTTTTT. The chain recombines TRBV5-8 with TRBJ2-2, with D possibly TRBD2 on 6 matching bases. Germline V gene data show CDR1 as SGHTS and CDR2 as YDEGEE. The V end lost 1 base, the J end lost 4 bases, and 11 bases lay between the germline ends. This CDR3 contains 15 residues.

V usage is TRBV4-1 and J usage is TRBJ1-2, with D possibly being TRBD1 (5 bases). Germline V gene lookup returns CDR1 MGHRA and CDR2 YSYEKL. V lost 0 bases and J lost 1, with 9 bases in between. This CDR3 region has 15 residues. The CDR3 DNA reads TGCGCCAGCAGCCAAGATGACAGTATTAACTATGGCTACACCTTC. Protein sequence: CASSQDDSINYGYTF.

The chain is built from TRBV27 and TRBJ1-2, with D hard to call. The CDR3 covers 16 residues. The V end lost 0 bases, the J end lost 5 bases, and 16 bases lay between the germline ends. Per the germline V gene, CDR1 is MNHEY and CDR2 is SMNVEV (reference sequence). The CDR3 region has the DNA TGTGCCAGCAGTTTATCGAGGAGGCTACCCTGGTATGGCTACACCTTC. Amino acids: CASSLSRRLPWYGYTF.

This chain joins TRBV10-3 and TRBJ2-3; 10 bases line up with TRBD2. Per germline, CDR1 ENHRY and CDR2 SYGVKD. V was pared by 10 bases and J by 8 bases, with 12 bases of the junction left unmatched. The CDR3 length is 14 residues. The CDR3 here is CATEGGTSEVTQYF. The CDR3 nucleotides are TGTGCCACCGAAGGGGGGACTAGCGAAGTTACGCAGTATTTT.

The chain links TRBV5-4 to TRBJ1-3; D unclear. The V end was cut by 4 bases, the J end by 2 bases, with 7 bases between. Germline CDR1 SGHNT, CDR2 YYREEE (reference sequence). The CDR3 contains 13 residues. For the CDR3, the DNA is TGTGCCAGCAGCGCGGGGACTGGAAACACCATATATTTT. Amino acids: CASSAGTGNTIYF.

V is TRBV7-2 and J is TRBJ2-7, with 11 positions matching TRBD1. The CDR3 has 17 residues. The V and J ends lost 6 bases and 5 bases, in that order; junction bases with no gene match: 15. Per germline, CDR1 SGHTA and CDR2 FQGNSA. The CDR3 reads CASSRKPPGQGVHEQYF. CDR3 nucleotides: TGTGCCAGCAGTCGCAAGCCTCCGGGACAGGGGGTCCACGAGCAGTACTTC.

The genes are TRBV19 and TRBJ2-1, with TRBD2 identical over 8 bases. The germline V gene encodes CDR1 LNHDA and CDR2 SQIVND (reference sequence). This CDR3 comprises 14 residues. V shed 7 bases, J shed 4 bases, and the junction held 6 bases outside the gene matches. The CDR3 protein is CASTLTGGYNEQFF. CDR3 DNA sequence: TGTGCCAGTACCTTGACGGGGGGGTACAATGAGCAGTTCTTC.

This chain connects TRBV7-8 to TRBJ2-3; 8 bases are shared with TRBD2. The CDR3 length is 15 residues. Trimming cost V 4 bases and J 4 bases; bases outside gene matches: 7. Germline CDR1 SGHVS, CDR2 FQNEAQ. The CDR3: CASSSRPTSADTQYF. The CDR3 coding sequence is TGTGCCAGCAGCTCCCGCCCGACTAGCGCAGATACGCAGTATTTT.